Listed here are 27 T cell receptor beta chains from one sample, sequenced in a study of T cells after yellow fever vaccination. Using its own MiXCR run on the 5' RACE reads, TCRdb lists one record per CDR3 protein. This repertoire shows a few hundred thousand distinct CDR3 sequences, about 4% found once; its top ten account for around 25%. This specimen consisted of PBMCs, obtained 5 days after the yellow fever booster vaccination. These receptors all come from a man aged 18 to 35 who received the YFV17D yellow fever vaccine.

The chain uses TRBV20-1 and TRBJ2-1; 9 bases fit TRBD2. V lost 5 bases, J lost 3 bases, and 5 bases stayed unmatched. The CDR3 spans 14 residues. Germline CDR1 reads DFQATT; CDR2 reads SNEGSKA (reference sequence). Here the CDR3 reads CSAGGGAVYNEQFF. DNA for the CDR3: TGCAGTGCTGGCGGGGGGGCCGTCTACAATGAGCAGTTCTTC.

This clonotype appeared a few times. The chain carries TRBV6-2 or TRBV6-3 and TRBJ1-5, with a possible D match to TRBD1 (6 bases). Germline V gene data show CDR1 as MNHEY and CDR2 as SVGEGT. V shed 5 bases and J shed 7 bases, with 15 bases lying between them. The CDR3 is 14 amino acids. In DNA, the CDR3 is TGTGCCAGCAGTAGGGGGGGTGAGGGCCAGCCCCAGCATTTT. Encoded protein: CASSRGGEGQPQHF.

There are many counts of this clonotype. The rearrangement joins TRBV5-1 to TRBJ2-2, with D maybe TRBD1 (5 bases). CDR1 and CDR2 (germline): SGHRS, YFSETQ. With 2 bases removed from V and 7 bases from J, the gap between germline ends came to 12 bases. This CDR3 has 14 residues. In nucleotides, the CDR3 is TGCGCCAGCAGCTTTACAGGTTCCGGCGGGGAGCTGTTTTTT. Its translation: CASSFTGSGGELFF. The full variable domain, with the rest looked up from reference TRBV5-1 and TRBJ2-2, is KAGVTQTPRYLIKTRGQQVTLSCSPISGHRSVSWYQQTPGQGLQFLFEYFSETQRNKGNFPGRFSGRQFSNSRSEMNVSTLELGDSALYLCASSFTGSGGELFFGEGSRLTVL.

In this sample, this clonotype turned up many times. The chain couples TRBV15 to TRBJ1-2; D gene uncertain. V lost 1 base and J 7 bases, leaving 13 bases between the germline ends. CDR3 size: 14 residues. From germline, CDR1 is LNHNV and CDR2 YYDKDF (reference sequence). CDR3 loop: CATSRGGHEGGYTF. In nucleotides, the CDR3 is TGTGCCACCAGCAGAGGCGGCCATGAGGGTGGCTACACCTTC. The full variable domain, rest sourced from reference TRBV15 and TRBJ1-2, is DAMVIQNPRYQVTQFGKPVTLSCSQTLNHNVMYWYQQKSSQAPKLLFHYYDKDFNNEADTPDNFQSRRPNTSFCFLDIRSPGLGDTAMYLCATSRGGHEGGYTFGSGTRLTVV.

This chain joins TRBV5-1 and TRBJ1-2; the D gene is possibly TRBD1 (5 bases). Germline assignment: CDR1 SGHRS and CDR2 YFSETQ. The V and J ends lost 4 bases and 7 bases respectively, with 23 bases between them. The CDR3 extends over 16 amino acids. CDR3 coding DNA: TGCGCCAGCAGCCTAAGATGGATGGTCCCGGGGCTTGGCTACACCTTC. Translating it yields CASSLRWMVPGLGYTF.

Only a few counts were recorded for this clonotype. The chain is built from TRBV28 and TRBJ2-5; D not resolved. Germline V CDR1 and CDR2: MDHEN, SYDVKM. Deletions cut 4 bases from V and 2 bases from J, with 8 bases between. This CDR3 region has 13 residues. The CDR3 here is CASSSAQQETQYF. The CDR3 DNA reads as TGTGCCAGCAGTTCCGCCCAGCAAGAGACCCAGTACTTC. Based on the CDR3 plus reference TRBV28 and TRBJ2-5, the full variable domain is DVKVTQSSRYLVKRTGEKVFLECVQDMDHENMFWYRQDPGLGLRLIYFSYDVKMKEKGDIPEGYSVSREKKERFSLILESASTNQTSMYLCASSSAQQETQYFGPGTRLLVL.

This clonotype has a handful of counts. CDR3 residues: CSASSPRGVGNYGYTF. The CDR3 DNA is TGCAGTGCTAGTTCCCCTCGGGGGGTGGGTAACTATGGCTACACCTTC. The chain uses TRBV20-1 and TRBJ1-2; possibly TRBD1 for D (5 bases). The V gene lost 3 bases and the J gene lost 1 base, with 18 bases spanning the gap. Germline lookup yields CDR1 DFQATT and CDR2 SNEGSKA (reference sequence). The CDR3 contains 16 residues.

This rearrangement joins TRBV30 to TRBJ2-3; 10 bases map to TRBD2. V lost 2 bases to trimming and J lost 1 base; unmatched junction nucleotides: 9. Germline V gene lookup returns CDR1 GTSNPN and CDR2 SVGIG (reference sequence). The CDR3 totals 17 residues. CDR3 sequence: CAWSRSSGGYCTDTQYF. The DNA for the CDR3 is TGTGCCTGGAGTAGGTCTAGCGGGGGATATTGCACAGATACGCAGTATTTT.

This clonotype was recorded at least ten times. V and J are TRBV29-1 and TRBJ1-1; D not certain. The CDR3 totals 11 residues. Trimming stripped 5 bases from V and 4 bases from J, with 8 bases between. CDR1 and CDR2 from the germline V gene are SQVTM and ANQGSEA. CDR3 nucleotides: TGCAGCGTTTCCGGTGCCACTGAAGCTTTCTTT. It translates to CSVSGATEAFF.

This clonotype showed up many times. This chain links TRBV27 with TRBJ2-7; possibly TRBD1 for D (6 bases). Germline V lookup: CDR1 MNHEY, CDR2 SMNVEV (reference sequence). This CDR3 spans 13 amino acids. The V gene lost 0 bases and the J gene lost 3 bases, with 6 bases spanning the gap. This CDR3 reads CASSLSGGYEQYV. The CDR3 DNA reads TGTGCCAGCAGTTTATCAGGGGGCTACGAGCAGTACGTC.

Ten or more counts support this clonotype. The chain uses TRBV5-1 and TRBJ1-1, with a possible D match to TRBD1 (5 bases). Germline V gives CDR1 SGHRS, CDR2 YFSETQ. Deletions cut 0 bases from V and 2 bases from J, with 14 bases between. This CDR3 spans 16 amino acids. The CDR3 here is CASSLGPGGSNTEAFF. The CDR3 DNA reads as TGCGCCAGCAGCTTGGGCCCCGGGGGTTCAAACACTGAAGCTTTCTTT.

This clonotype was counted only a few times. The chain couples TRBV30 to TRBJ1-2, with 8 nucleotides matching TRBD1. The germline CDR1 and CDR2 sequences are GTSNPN and SVGIG (reference sequence). The ends lost 0 bases at V and 4 bases at J; junction bases unmatched: 1. The CDR3 consists of 13 residues. The CDR3 bases are TGTGCCTGGAGTGTAGGACAGGGCTATGGCTACACCTTC. Its protein is CAWSVGQGYGYTF.

This clonotype was counted between two and nine times. V and J are TRBV4-3 and TRBJ1-1; 7 bases are shared with TRBD1. Trimming removed 2 bases from V and 0 bases from J; junction bases left unmatched: 15. CDR1 and CDR2 from the germline V gene are LGHNA and YSLEER. The CDR3 is made up of 19 amino acids. This CDR3 reads CASSQFDSGTVMVNTEAFF. DNA of the CDR3: TGCGCCAGCAGCCAATTCGATTCCGGGACAGTTATGGTGAACACTGAAGCTTTCTTT.

This chain connects TRBV7-2 to TRBJ1-6, with a tentative D call TRBD1 (6 bases). The CDR3 extends over 14 amino acids. Trimming left V 3 bases short and J 7 bases short, with 10 bases between. Germline V gives CDR1 SGHTA, CDR2 FQGNSA. The DNA of the CDR3 is TGTGCCAGCAGCTTGGACAGCCCCAATTCACCCCTCCACTTT. As protein: CASSLDSPNSPLHF.

The rearrangement joins TRBV24-1 to TRBJ2-7; maybe TRBD2 (6 bases). CDR3 length: 15 amino acids. Germline CDR1 reads KGHDR; CDR2 reads SFDVKD. V lost 7 bases and J 3 bases, leaving 18 bases between the germline ends. For the CDR3, the DNA is TGTGCCACCAGGGTCGGGGGACCTAAGGGCTACGAGCAGTACTTC. It is translated as CATRVGGPKGYEQYF.

Only a few counts were recorded for this clonotype. The chain couples TRBV5-1 to TRBJ1-2, with TRBD1 matching over 7 bases. Trimming at V came to 7 bases and at J to 3 bases, leaving 9 bases not matched to a gene. CDR1 and CDR2 (germline): SGHRS, YFSETQ. CDR3 length equals 14 residues. DNA of the CDR3: TGCGCCAGCGGTTACCGGACAGGACACTATGGCTACACCTTC. This translates into CASGYRTGHYGYTF.

The chain couples TRBV5-1 to TRBJ2-1; 12 nucleotides match TRBD1. Trimming took 4 bases from V and 1 from J; bases not matched to a gene: 9. Germline CDR1 is SGHRS and CDR2 is YFSETQ. The CDR3 consists of 18 residues. The DNA for the CDR3 is TGCGCCAGCAGCCCCGGGACAGGGGGCTCGTGGTCCTACAATGAGCAGTTCTTC. It yields the protein CASSPGTGGSWSYNEQFF.

This clonotype was counted many times. V and J are TRBV7-2 and TRBJ2-3, with D maybe TRBD2 (7 bases). The germline V gene encodes CDR1 SGHTA and CDR2 FQGNSA. This CDR3 comprises 12 residues. Trimming removed 11 bases from V and 2 bases from J, with 11 bases in between. CDR3 nucleotides: TGTGCCGGGGGGGGGCTCACAGATACGCAGTATTTT. It yields the protein CAGGGLTDTQYF.

Many counts were recorded for this clonotype. This chain joins TRBV20-1 and TRBJ2-3, with 9 bases matching TRBD2. The V segment lost 0 bases and the J segment 0 bases; nucleotides outside the gene matches: 10. In germline, CDR1 is DFQATT, CDR2 SNEGSKA (reference sequence). The CDR3 extends over 18 amino acids. CDR3 sequence: CSAREITSGGLSTDTQYF. The DNA of the CDR3 is TGCAGTGCTAGAGAAATTACCAGCGGGGGGCTGAGCACAGATACGCAGTATTTT.

This clonotype was counted only a few times. The rearrangement uses TRBV9 and TRBJ2-2; either TRBD1 or TRBD2 may supply D (5 bases each). Trimming stripped 4 bases from V and 2 bases from J, with 9 bases between. CDR3 size: 14 residues. Germline V gene lookup returns CDR1 SGDLS and CDR2 YYNGEE. The CDR3 here is CASSWGSNTGELFF. CDR3 bases: TGTGCCAGCAGCTGGGGGAGCAACACCGGGGAGCTGTTTTTT.

At least ten counts were recorded for this clonotype. The gene calls are TRBV7-2 and TRBJ2-1; D possibly corresponds to TRBD1 (5 bases). CDR1 and CDR2 (germline): SGHTA, FQGNSA. V was cut by 2 bases and J by 11 bases, with 10 bases left in between. The CDR3 consists of 12 residues. CDR3 sequence (DNA): TGTGCCAGCAGCTTATCCAGGGTGAAGCAGTTCTTC. Protein: CASSLSRVKQFF.

This chain uses TRBV20-1 with TRBJ1-6; the match to TRBD1 covers 10 bases. The CDR3 consists of 15 residues. Trimming took 3 bases from V and 9 from J; bases not matched to a gene: 8. In germline, CDR1 is DFQATT, CDR2 SNEGSKA (reference sequence). CDR3 protein: CSARGRDRGPSPLHF. CDR3 in DNA: TGCAGTGCTAGGGGTAGGGACAGGGGTCCTTCACCCCTCCACTTT.

This clonotype came up many times. The CDR3 protein is CASSLAAEAFF. CDR3 nucleotide sequence: TGTGCCAGCAGCTTAGCCGCTGAAGCTTTCTTT. This chain links TRBV11-2 with TRBJ1-1; D is ambiguous. The germline V and J ends were trimmed by 1 base and 6 bases, with 3 bases remaining between them. The germline V gene has CDR1 SGHAT and CDR2 FQNNGV. This CDR3 comprises 11 residues.

This clonotype was seen only a few times. This chain joins TRBV7-3 and TRBJ1-1; D unresolved. This CDR3 has 13 amino acids. V lost 3 bases, J lost 1 base, and 6 bases lay in between. CDR1 and CDR2 (germline): SGHTA, FQGTGA. CDR3 region: CASSLFQNTEAFF. The CDR3 nucleotides are TGTGCCAGCAGCTTGTTCCAGAACACTGAAGCTTTCTTT.

This clonotype showed up many times. The rearrangement uses TRBV7-9 and TRBJ2-5; D not certain. Germline V gives CDR1 SEHNR, CDR2 FQNEAQ (reference sequence). The CDR3 covers 14 residues. Trimming removed 5 bases at V and 3 bases at J, with 13 bases between. The CDR3 coding sequence is TGTGCCAGCAGCCCAAACGTTGGGGAAGAGACCCAGTACTTC. It translates to CASSPNVGEETQYF.

This clonotype was found a few times. This chain joins TRBV12-5 and TRBJ2-2, with D unresolved. Germline CDR1 LGHNT, CDR2 FRNRAP. The CDR3 length is 16 residues. V shed 3 bases and J shed 0 bases, with 11 bases lying between them. The CDR3 bases are TGTGCTAGTGGTTTCTTCCTGAGAACGAACACCGGGGAGCTGTTTTTT. Its translation: CASGFFLRTNTGELFF.

The rearrangement joins TRBV9 to TRBJ2-1; 7 bases match TRBD2. V lost 0 bases and J lost 3; bases outside the gene matches: 3. The CDR3 is 15 residues long. Germline V lookup: CDR1 SGDLS, CDR2 YYNGEE. The CDR3 spells CASSVDRGDYNEQFF. The CDR3 DNA reads as TGTGCCAGCAGCGTAGATCGGGGGGACTACAATGAGCAGTTCTTC.